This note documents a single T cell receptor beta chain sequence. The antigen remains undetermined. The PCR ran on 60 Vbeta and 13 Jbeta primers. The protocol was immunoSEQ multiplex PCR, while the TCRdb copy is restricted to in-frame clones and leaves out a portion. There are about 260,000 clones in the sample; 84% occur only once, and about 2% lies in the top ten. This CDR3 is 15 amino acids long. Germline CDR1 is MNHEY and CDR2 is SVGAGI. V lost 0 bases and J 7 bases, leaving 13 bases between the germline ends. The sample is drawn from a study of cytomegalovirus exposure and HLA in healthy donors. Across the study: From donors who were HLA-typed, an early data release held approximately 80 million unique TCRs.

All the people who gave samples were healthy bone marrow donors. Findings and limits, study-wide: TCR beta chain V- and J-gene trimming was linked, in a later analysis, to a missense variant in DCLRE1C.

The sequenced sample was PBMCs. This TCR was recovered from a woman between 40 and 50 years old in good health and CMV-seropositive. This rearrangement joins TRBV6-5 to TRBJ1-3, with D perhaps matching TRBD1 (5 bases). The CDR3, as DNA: TGTGCCAGCAGTTACTCAAGCCAAAAGGGGAACACCATATATTTT. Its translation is CASSYSSQKGNTIYF.